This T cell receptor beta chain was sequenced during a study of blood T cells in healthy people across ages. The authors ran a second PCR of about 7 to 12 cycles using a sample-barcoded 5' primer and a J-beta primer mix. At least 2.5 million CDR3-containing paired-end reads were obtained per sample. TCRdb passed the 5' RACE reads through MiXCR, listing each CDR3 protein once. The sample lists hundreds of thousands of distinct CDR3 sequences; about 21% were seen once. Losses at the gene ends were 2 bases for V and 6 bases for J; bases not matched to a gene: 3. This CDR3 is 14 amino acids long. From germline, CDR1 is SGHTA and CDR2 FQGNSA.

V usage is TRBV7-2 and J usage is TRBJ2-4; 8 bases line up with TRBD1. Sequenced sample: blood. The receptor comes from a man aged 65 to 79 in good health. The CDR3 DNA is TGTGCCAGCAGCTTATCAGGGGGCGGAAACATTCAGTACTTC. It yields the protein CASSLSGGGNIQYF.